A selection of T cell receptor beta chains follows, all from one sample in a study of cytomegalovirus exposure and HLA in healthy donors. Repertoires were generated with immunoSEQ multiplex PCR, while TCRdb's copy carries only in-frame clones and drops some. The data contain 150,000 to 200,000 clones, about three quarters of them singletons. Specimen: PBMCs. The receptors shown here come from a woman aged 50 to 65 in good health and CMV-seropositive. Both conserved end residues are part of each CDR3. Fields, in order: clone size, V gene, D gene, J gene, CDR3 DNA, CDR3 protein. A D gene is named only where the DNA matches it firmly. Clone size is given for some rows only: seen once, a few or many times, or a class if the clone is expanded.

.	TRBV15	TRBD2	TRBJ2-1	TGTGCCACCAGCAGAGATTCGGGGGGCAATGAGCAGTTCTTC	CATSRDSGGNEQFF
.	TRBV28	.	TRBJ1-5	TGTGCCAGCAGCCCTGACAATGGTCAGCCCCAGCATTTT	CASSPDNGQPQHF
.	TRBV5-4	TRBD2	TRBJ2-7	TGTGCCAGCAGTCTGGGGGGGATCTCCTACGAGCAGTACTTC	CASSLGGISYEQYF
.	TRBV27	TRBD1	TRBJ1-2	TGTGCCAGCAGTTTAAGGACAGGGCATTTGGGCTACACCTTC	CASSLRTGHLGYTF
.	TRBV5-4	TRBD1	TRBJ1-3	TGTGCCAGCAGTCGGGACAGGGGGAGCGCTGGAAACACCATATATTTT	CASSRDRGSAGNTIYF
.	TRBV28	.	TRBJ1-5	TGTGCCAGCAGTCCCACAGATAGCAATCAGCCCCAGCATTTT	CASSPTDSNQPQHF
.	TRBV6-6	TRBD1	TRBJ1-1	TGTGCCAGCAGTTACTCGAAGGGGGCCGAAGCTTTCTTT	CASSYSKGAEAFF
once	TRBV6-1	TRBD1	TRBJ1-1	TGTGCCAGCAGCGGACAGGGCCGAGGGGTCGCTGAAGCTTTCTTT	CASSGQGRGVAEAFF
.	TRBV4-2	.	TRBJ2-1	TGTGCCAGCAGCCAAGATGAGTCTAGCGCCCATATTAAGCAGTTCTTC	CASSQDESSAHIKQFF
.	TRBV5-4	TRBD2	TRBJ2-3	TGTGCCAGCAGCTTCTCTAGCGGGGGGGCGGCAGATACGCAGTATTTT	CASSFSSGGAADTQYF
.	TRBV12-2	.	TRBJ1-2	TGTGCAAGTCGCCCGGGACAGGGAGACTATGGCTACACCTTC	CASRPGQGDYGYTF
.	TRBV23-1	TRBD2	TRBJ2-7	TGCGCCAGCAGTCAAAGGTCGGGACTAGCGGACTACGAGCAGTACTTC	CASSQRSGLADYEQYF
.	TRBV5-4	TRBD2	TRBJ2-7	TGTGCCAGCAGCAAGTCTCCGGGAGGCCCCTACGAGCAGTACTTC	CASSKSPGGPYEQYF
.	TRBV6-5	.	TRBJ1-2	TGTGCCAGCAGTTACGTCCAGGGCTATGGCTACACCTTC	CASSYVQGYGYTF
few	TRBV7-9	.	TRBJ2-3	TGTGCCAGTAAGCAGGGGTTAGGCGGCACAGATACGCAGTATTTT	CASKQGLGGTDTQYF
.	TRBV30	.	TRBJ2-7	TGTGCCTGGAGTCGTCCAGGGAACCACGAGCAGTACTTC	CAWSRPGNHEQYF
few	TRBV7-2	TRBD2	TRBJ2-3	TGTGCCAGCTCCGGGGCTAGCGGGCAACTCACAGATACGCAGTATTTT	CASSGASGQLTDTQYF
.	TRBV7-2	.	TRBJ2-1	TGTGCCAGCAGCCAGGACTCGTACAATGAGCAGTTCTTC	CASSQDSYNEQFF
.	TRBV5-5	TRBD1	TRBJ1-2	TGTGCCAGCAGTCCCGCTGGGACAGGGAGTGGCTACACCTTC	CASSPAGTGSGYTF
.	TRBV7-9	TRBD2	TRBJ2-1	TGTGCCAGCAGCTTATCTAGCGGGGGAGTTTACAATGAGCAGTTCTTC	CASSLSSGGVYNEQFF
.	TRBV7-2	TRBD1	TRBJ2-2	TGTGCCAGCAGCTTAAAATCGGGACAGCGGTGGGAGCTGTTTTTT	CASSLKSGQRWELFF
.	TRBV7-9	.	TRBJ1-2	TGTGCCAGCAGCCGCGATTACGCCGCTAACTATGGCTACACCTTC	CASSRDYAANYGYTF
.	TRBV19	.	TRBJ1-3	TGTGCCAGTAGTATAGCGACTGAGACTTATGCCCCATCTGGAAACACCATATATTTT	CASSIATETYAPSGNTIYF
.	TRBV5-6	TRBD1	TRBJ1-5	TGTGCCAGCAGCTTAAGACAGGGGGCCGGAGTTTTTCCCCAGCATTTT	CASSLRQGAGVFPQHF
.	TRBV12-5	.	TRBJ2-5	TGTGCTAGTGAGGGGGACGGCAGGGAGACCCAGTACTTC	CASEGDGRETQYF
once	TRBV5-1	TRBD1	TRBJ2-7	TGCGCCAGCAGCCCTGGACAGGGGATCTACGAGCAGTACTTC	CASSPGQGIYEQYF
.	TRBV13	.	TRBJ1-1	TGTGCCAGCAGCTTAGGCGCGGGTATCACTGAAGCTTTCTTT	CASSLGAGITEAFF
.	TRBV23-1	TRBD2	TRBJ2-7	TGCGCCAGCAGTCCTGCGGGAGCTCTCTCCTACGAGCAGTACTTC	CASSPAGALSYEQYF
.	TRBV5-5	TRBD2	TRBJ2-5	TGTGCCAGCAGCTTGGAGGTGGCGGGGGGGCGAGAGACCCAGTACTTC	CASSLEVAGGRETQYF
.	TRBV28	.	TRBJ2-2	TGTGCCAGCAGTTTAGCGCAAACCGGGGAGCTGTTTTTT	CASSLAQTGELFF
.	TRBV6-1	.	TRBJ2-1	TGTGCCAGCAGTAAAAACGGGGATTACAATGAGCAGTTCTTC	CASSKNGDYNEQFF
.	TRBV7-8	TRBD2	TRBJ2-1	TGTGCCAGCAGCTGGACTAGCAACAATGAGCAGTTCTTC	CASSWTSNNEQFF
.	TRBV2	TRBD1	TRBJ2-6	TGTGCCAGCCGGGACAGGGCCGGGGCCAACGTCCTGACTTTC	CASRDRAGANVLTF
.	TRBV7-2	TRBD2	TRBJ2-5	TGTGCCAGCAGCTCCCCCGGGGGGCAAGAGACCCAGTACTTC	CASSSPGGQETQYF
.	TRBV18	.	TRBJ1-1	TGTGCCAGCTCCTACGCCCTCGGGGGGGGAACTGAAGCTTTCTTT	CASSYALGGGTEAFF
.	TRBV11-2	.	TRBJ2-7	TGTGCCAGCAGCTATTCGACAGGACCTACGACGCAGTACTTC	CASSYSTGPTTQYF
.	TRBV29-1	.	TRBJ2-3	TGCAGCGTTGTGGGCAGGGTTACAGATACGCAGTATTTT	CSVVGRVTDTQYF
.	TRBV7-8	TRBD2	TRBJ2-5	TGTGCCAGCAGCTTACTAGCGGGAATGGGAGAGACCCAGTACTTC	CASSLLAGMGETQYF
.	TRBV6-5	TRBD1	TRBJ2-1	TGTGCCAGCACCCAAAGGGACAGGGGAGCTGAGCAGTTCTTC	CASTQRDRGAEQFF
.	TRBV28	TRBD1	TRBJ1-1	TGTGCCAGCACCGCAGGGCCGCGACAGGGGGCGCACACTGAAGCTTTCTTT	CASTAGPRQGAHTEAFF
few	TRBV2	.	TRBJ1-5	TGTGCCAGCACTCGGGACACGGTGGGCGGTCAGCCCCAGCATTTT	CASTRDTVGGQPQHF
.	TRBV6-1	.	TRBJ1-2	TGTGCCAGCAGTGAAGAGACAGGTTTTAACTATGGCTACACCTTC	CASSEETGFNYGYTF
many	TRBV2	.	TRBJ2-1	TGTGCCAGCAGAGCCCTAGCGATCGGCAATGAGCAGTTCTTC	CASRALAIGNEQFF
few	TRBV7-8	.	TRBJ2-7	TGTGCCAGCAGCTTAGCCGCGGTTGCTAACGCCGCCTACGAGCAGTACTTC	CASSLAAVANAAYEQYF
.	TRBV29-1	TRBD2	TRBJ2-1	TGCAGCGTTGAAGAGGGGCGGGGGACCTCCTACAATGAGCAGTTCTTC	CSVEEGRGTSYNEQFF
.	TRBV27	.	TRBJ2-7	TGTGCCAGCAGCCAACCTAGCGAATTAGCCTACGAGCAGTACTTC	CASSQPSELAYEQYF
few	TRBV9	.	TRBJ2-7	TGTGCCAGCAGCGTAGGGGATAGCGGCTACGAGCAGTACTTC	CASSVGDSGYEQYF
.	TRBV27	.	TRBJ2-7	TGTGCCAGCAGTCTACAGGGTGGATACTACGAGCAGTACTTC	CASSLQGGYYEQYF
.	TRBV2	TRBD2	TRBJ2-7	TGTGCCAGCAGTGAAAATACCGGGACTAGCGCCTACGAGCAGTACTTC	CASSENTGTSAYEQYF
once	TRBV6-5	.	TRBJ1-1	TGTGCCAGCAGTTACTCGGCCTACAGGAACACTGAAGCTTTCTTT	CASSYSAYRNTEAFF
.	TRBV7-8	.	TRBJ2-7	TGTGCCAGCAGCCCCCGGGACTCATCCTACGAGCAGTACTTC	CASSPRDSSYEQYF
once	TRBV18	.	TRBJ2-7	TGTGCCAGCTCACCGGGGCAGGCCTCCTACGAGCAGTACTTC	CASSPGQASYEQYF